This T cell receptor (beta chain) emerged from a study of T cells after yellow fever vaccination. Across the whole study: For low cell numbers, libraries were made with SMART-Seq v4 Ultra Low Input.

Germline loops: CDR1 MNHEY, CDR2 SVGAGI. V was pared by 4 bases and J by 0 bases, with 12 bases between. The CDR3 runs to 15 residues. TCRdb passed the 5' RACE reads through MiXCR, listing each CDR3 protein once. The profile shows roughly 300,000 distinct CDR3 sequences, roughly 8% of them singletons. This clonotype was recorded at least ten times. This sample comprised PBMCs, obtained 45 days after the first yellow fever vaccination. The chain recombines TRBV6-5 with TRBJ1-2; D unresolved. The sequence was collected from a man between 18 and 29 years old who received the YFV17D yellow fever vaccine. The CDR3 protein is CASSFGRYSNYGYTF. DNA for the CDR3: TGTGCCAGCAGTTTTGGACGGTATTCTAACTATGGCTACACCTTC.